Below are 14 T cell receptor beta chains sequenced from a single sample in a study of shared clonotypes between healthy human individuals. The data were produced by immunoSEQ multiplex PCR, yet TCRdb's version contains in-frame clones alone and is incomplete. Of some 2 million clones listed, around 96% were seen once; the top ten hold about 1.1%. Naive CD8 isolation took CD45RO-negative cells positively selected for CCR7 and excluded terminally differentiated effector memory CD45RA+ cells. Sequenced input: naive CD8+ T cells sorted from blood. These receptors all stem from a man younger than 35 in good health.

The CDR3 DNA is TGTGCCAGCAGCTTGGTAGGGAAGGGGCGTAACCAAGAGACCCAGTACTTC. Its translation: CASSLVGKGRNQETQYF. This chain connects TRBV5-4 to TRBJ2-5; D is perhaps TRBD1 (5 bases). CDR1 and CDR2 from the germline V gene are SGHNT and YYREEE (reference sequence). CDR3 size: 17 residues. Trimming left V 0 bases short and J 0 bases short, with 15 bases between.

This chain joins TRBV5-4 and TRBJ2-5; 9 bases are shared with TRBD2. Trimming removed 3 bases from V and 5 bases from J; junction bases left unmatched: 8. CDR1 SGHNT and CDR2 YYREEE come from the germline V gene (reference sequence). This CDR3 spans 15 amino acids. CDR3 residues: CASSSYSGSGETQYF. CDR3 bases: TGTGCCAGCAGCTCGTATAGCGGGAGCGGGGAGACCCAGTACTTC.

Note on this clone: The CDR3 does not close with the conserved phenylalanine or tryptophan, likely indicating a read error. The V call is TRBV30, the J call TRBJ1-2; 10 bases agree with TRBD1. Germline CDR1 reads GTSNPN; CDR2 reads SVGIG (reference sequence). CDR3 size: 14 residues. J lost 6 bases, V lost 2 bases, and 6 bases had no gene match. The CDR3 nucleotides read TGTGCCTGGAGTACCCCGGGACAGGGGCATGGCTACACCCTC. Amino acids: CAWSTPGQGHGYTL.

The chain recombines TRBV10-1 with TRBJ2-7; D may be TRBD1 or TRBD2 (5 bases each). The length of the CDR3 is 15 residues. V gave up 6 bases and J gave up 5 bases, with 20 bases separating them. The germline V gene has CDR1 WNHNN and CDR2 SYGVQD (reference sequence). The chain's CDR3 is CASSLNPWGSDEQYF. The CDR3 region has the DNA TGCGCCAGCAGCCTAAATCCCTGGGGGAGTGACGAGCAGTACTTC.

The chain recombines TRBV28 with TRBJ2-1, with 11 bases identical to TRBD1. V dropped 4 bases and J dropped 8; count of bases not matched to a gene: 4. The germline gives CDR1 MDHEN, CDR2 SYDVKM. There are 14 residues in the CDR3. CDR3 in amino acids: CASSYGTGGYEQFF. In DNA, the CDR3 is TGTGCCAGCAGTTACGGGACAGGGGGGTATGAGCAGTTCTTC.

This clone was found a few times. V and J are TRBV10-3 and TRBJ1-2; no clear D. Trimming took off 3 bases at V and 4 bases at J, with 12 bases between the two ends. The length of the CDR3 is 14 residues. From germline, CDR1 is ENHRY and CDR2 SYGVKD. The CDR3, as DNA: TGTGCCATCAGTGACGGGGAAGGTAGCTATGGCTACACCTTC. Translating gives CAISDGEGSYGYTF.

The V gene is TRBV6-5, the J gene TRBJ2-3; D perhaps matches TRBD2 (7 bases). The germline V gene has CDR1 MNHEY and CDR2 SVGAGI. V lost 7 bases and J 9 bases, leaving 17 bases between the germline ends. The CDR3 totals 13 residues. The CDR3 reads CASTTAGAGTQYF. CDR3 in DNA: TGTGCCAGCACCACGGCGGGGGCCGGGACGCAGTATTTT.

The chain combines TRBV19 with TRBJ2-1; no clear D. This CDR3 is built from 13 residues. CDR1 is LNHDA and CDR2 is SQIVND in the germline V gene (reference sequence). Trimming removed 0 bases from V and 3 bases from J, with 3 bases in between. CDR3 sequence: CASSIEGYNEQFF. CDR3 DNA: TGTGCCAGTAGTATAGAGGGCTACAATGAGCAGTTCTTC. Supplemented by reference TRBV19 and TRBJ2-1, the full variable domain reads DGGITQSPKYLFRKEGQNVTLSCEQNLNHDAMYWYRQDPGQGLRLIYYSQIVNDFQKGDIAEGYSVSREKKESFPLTVTSAQKNPTAFYLCASSIEGYNEQFFGPGTRLTVL.

In its sample, this clone was seen once. The chain employs TRBV29-1 and TRBJ2-7; possibly TRBD1 for D (6 bases). Germline V gene lookup returns CDR1 SQVTM and CDR2 ANQGSEA. There are 14 residues in the CDR3. The V gene lost 4 bases and the J gene lost 0 bases, with 13 bases spanning the gap. The CDR3 sequence: CSVAGTPTSYEQYF. The CDR3 DNA follows: TGCAGCGTTGCTGGGACACCCACCTCCTACGAGCAGTACTTC.

The V gene is TRBV2, the J gene TRBJ2-3, with 12 nucleotides matching TRBD2. Germline values: CDR1 SNHLY, CDR2 FYNNEI. J gave up 2 bases and V 7 bases, and 7 bases lay outside the gene matches. The CDR3 covers 16 residues. CDR3 in amino acids: CASTLTSGGFTDTQYF. The CDR3 region has the DNA TGTGCCAGCACTCTTACTAGCGGGGGGTTCACAGATACGCAGTATTTT.

The chain couples TRBV6-5 to TRBJ2-2; D is perhaps TRBD1 (5 bases). The CDR3 has 15 amino acids. Germline V gives CDR1 MNHEY, CDR2 SVGAGI. V shed 0 bases and J shed 6 bases, with 11 bases lying between them. The CDR3 protein is CASSYSDEQAGELFF. Here the CDR3 DNA reads TGTGCCAGCAGTTACTCGGACGAACAGGCCGGGGAGCTGTTTTTT.

The V call is TRBV2, the J call TRBJ2-3, with D possibly called TRBD1 or TRBD2 (5 bases each). The CDR3 covers 13 residues. V lost 4 bases, J lost 1 base, and 6 bases lay in between. Germline CDR1 reads SNHLY; CDR2 reads FYNNEI. The DNA of the CDR3 is TGTGCCAGCAGTGGAGGGGGCACAGATACGCAGTATTTT. Amino acids: CASSGGGTDTQYF.

The chain recombines TRBV5-1 with TRBJ1-1; D unclear. CDR1 is SGHRS, CDR2 YFSETQ, per germline. V lost 4 bases to trimming and J lost 5 bases, with 12 bases between them. There are 13 residues in the CDR3. CDR3 sequence: CASSPTPNTEAFF. The CDR3 region has the DNA TGCGCCAGCAGCCCAACTCCGAATACTGAAGCTTTCTTT. Using reference TRBV5-1 and TRBJ1-1 for the parts outside the CDR3, the full variable domain is KAGVTQTPRYLIKTRGQQVTLSCSPISGHRSVSWYQQTPGQGLQFLFEYFSETQRNKGNFPGRFSGRQFSNSRSEMNVSTLELGDSALYLCASSPTPNTEAFFGQGTRLTVV.

The CDR3 DNA reads as TGTGCCTGGAACCCGGGAGGACAGGCCATCGAGCAGTACTTC. Translated, it gives CAWNPGGQAIEQYF. V gene TRBV30 combines with J gene TRBJ2-7; perhaps D is TRBD1 or TRBD2 (7 bases each). Germline V gene lookup returns CDR1 GTSNPN and CDR2 SVGIG (reference sequence). The CDR3 spans 14 residues. Trimming removed 4 bases at V and 6 bases at J, with 19 bases between. Full variable domain (outside the CDR3, taken from reference TRBV30 and TRBJ2-7): SQTIHQWPATLVQPVGSPLSLECTVEGTSNPNLYWYRQAAGRGLQLLFYSVGIGQISSEVPQNLSASRPQDRQFILSSKKLLLSDSGFYLCAWNPGGQAIEQYFGPGTRLTVT.